This record covers a single T cell receptor beta chain. The antigen is undetermined. This sample is drawn from a study of radiation and T cells in renal cell carcinoma. Assay: immunoSEQ multiplex PCR; the TCRdb copy retains only in-frame clones and omits some. The table includes some 81,000 clones, around 89% detected once. In germline, CDR1 is SGHRS, CDR2 YFSETQ. The CDR3 has 16 amino acids. V shed 4 bases and J 3 bases; nucleotides not matched to a gene: 7. Described time point: blood 4 weeks post-SBRT, at nephrectomy. Treatment specified: 15 Gy SBRT to primary tumor, nephrectomy 4 weeks later. Nephrectomy followed 15 Gy stereotactic body radiation by 4 weeks. Serial blood draws occurred at baseline and 2 and 4 weeks post-SBRT. Notes on the study in general: Pretreatment tumor biopsies were lacking, so baseline clonotypes are unknown. From baseline, blood top tumor clonotypes peaked at 2 weeks post-radiation.

This clonotype was sampled from a woman aged 70-85 years with renal cell carcinoma. The chain combines TRBV5-1 with TRBJ2-3; 11 bases map to TRBD1. Sequenced here: blood, sampled from a patient whose treatment included radiotherapy and nephrectomy. The CDR3: CASSPDRGRLTDTQYF. As DNA, the CDR3 is TGCGCCAGCAGCCCGGACAGGGGGCGCCTGACAGATACGCAGTATTTT.